Presented here are 8 T cell receptor beta chains from one specimen sequenced in a study of blood T cell repertoires in COVID-19. The table came from immunoSEQ multiplex PCR; TCRdb's copy has only in-frame clones and leaves some out. The sample records 100,000 or so clones, around 87% being singletons. Sequenced sample: peripheral blood. The receptors here all came from a woman older than 75 with acute or convalescent COVID-19.

This chain links TRBV11-2 with TRBJ1-2; D uncertain. The ends were cut back, 5 bases at V and 1 base at J, with 8 bases in the middle. The CDR3 loop spans 13 amino acids. Germline CDR1 SGHAT, CDR2 FQNNGV. CDR3: CASSPPGNYGYTF. DNA for the CDR3: TGTGCCAGCAGCCCCCCCGGTAACTATGGCTACACCTTC. Complete variable domain (other parts from reference TRBV11-2 and TRBJ1-2): EAGVAQSPRYKIIEKRQSVAFWCNPISGHATLYWYQQILGQGPKLLIQFQNNGVVDDSQLPKDRFSAERLKGVDSTLKIQPAKLEDSAVYLCASSPPGNYGYTFGSGTRLTVV.

This chain uses TRBV7-2 with TRBJ2-5; a weak D match, TRBD2 (5 bases). The CDR3 is 13 residues long. Germline assignment: CDR1 SGHTA and CDR2 FQGNSA. V was shortened by 4 bases and J by 5 bases, with 11 bases between the two germline ends. For the CDR3, the DNA is TGTGCCAGCAGCTCGGACTGGGAGGAGACCCAGTACTTC. Translating it yields CASSSDWEETQYF.

The genes are TRBV2 and TRBJ1-6, with D possibly being TRBD1 (5 bases). V was shortened by 7 bases and J by 7 bases, with 11 bases between the two germline ends. Germline CDR1 reads SNHLY; CDR2 reads FYNNEI. The length of the CDR3 is 13 residues. The CDR3 loop reads CASIPQGNSPLHF. The CDR3 DNA reads as TGTGCCAGCATCCCCCAGGGAAATTCACCCCTCCACTTT.

This chain joins TRBV5-1 and TRBJ1-2; 8 bases are a match to TRBD1. The germline V gene encodes CDR1 SGHRS and CDR2 YFSETQ. The CDR3 totals 14 residues. The J segment lost 7 bases and the V segment lost 0 bases, leaving 5 bases of the junction unmatched. CDR3 in amino acids: CASSLEPGGGGYTF. The DNA for the CDR3 is TGCGCCAGCAGCTTGGAACCAGGGGGCGGTGGCTACACCTTC.

This rearrangement joins TRBV11-3 to TRBJ2-1, with D perhaps matching TRBD1 (5 bases). V was pared by 5 bases and J by 0 bases, with 11 bases between. Germline V gene data show CDR1 as SGHNT and CDR2 as YENEEA. This CDR3 has 15 amino acids. CDR3 sequence (DNA): TGTGCCAGCAGCCAAGACCAGGGCTCCTACAATGAGCAGTTCTTC. Amino acids: CASSQDQGSYNEQFF. Supplemented by reference TRBV11-3 and TRBJ2-1, the full variable domain reads EAGVVQSPRYKIIEKKQPVAFWCNPISGHNTLYWYLQNLGQGPELLIRYENEEAVDDSQLPKDRFSAERLKGVDSTLKIQPAELGDSAVYLCASSQDQGSYNEQFFGPGTRLTVL.

The chain uses TRBV24-1 and TRBJ2-5; the D gene is possibly TRBD2 (5 bases). The V end was cut by 3 bases, the J end by 5 bases, with 9 bases between. The CDR3 has 13 amino acids. Germline V gene data show CDR1 as KGHDR and CDR2 as SFDVKD. The CDR3 region is CATSDTRSETQYF. CDR3 sequence (DNA): TGTGCCACCAGTGATACTAGGTCGGAGACCCAGTACTTC.

The chain links TRBV29-1 to TRBJ2-3, with TRBD2 as a possible D gene (5 bases). The CDR3 totals 13 residues. The germline V gene encodes CDR1 SQVTM and CDR2 ANQGSEA. V was cut by 1 base and J by 9 bases, with 14 bases left in between. This CDR3 reads CSVEVSQPGTQYF. DNA for the CDR3: TGCAGCGTTGAAGTTAGCCAGCCGGGGACGCAGTATTTT.

V gene TRBV20-1 combines with J gene TRBJ2-7, with 7 bases that match TRBD1. V was clipped by 6 bases and J by 9 bases; unmatched bases: 8. CDR1 and CDR2 (germline): DFQATT, SNEGSKA (reference sequence). CDR3 length: 11 residues. In nucleotides, the CDR3 is TGCAGTGCCATGACAGGGTCTGCGCAGTACTTC. It codes for CSAMTGSAQYF.